The 8 T cell receptor beta chains given below trace back to one sample, sequenced in a study of cytomegalovirus exposure and HLA in healthy donors. TCRdb's table, derived via immunoSEQ multiplex PCR, lists solely in-frame clones and lacks some. This repertoire shows about 58,000 clones, about nine tenths found once; its top ten account for roughly 1%. Sequenced sample: PBMCs. The receptors stem from a man aged 18 to 30 in good health and CMV-seronegative.

The sample holds one count of this clone. This rearrangement joins TRBV15 to TRBJ2-7, with 9 bases lining up with TRBD1. The CDR3 runs to 13 residues. J lost 3 bases, V lost 5 bases, and 2 bases had no gene match. Germline CDR1 reads LNHNV; CDR2 reads YYDKDF (reference sequence). The CDR3 protein is CATSRDRDYEQYF. The CDR3 DNA is TGTGCCACCAGCCGGGACAGGGACTACGAGCAGTACTTC.

Only a few counts were recorded for this clone. The chain is built from TRBV2 and TRBJ2-7, with 12 bases fitting TRBD2. V lost 1 base and J lost 6; bases outside the gene matches: 4. The CDR3 runs 15 residues. From germline, CDR1 is SNHLY and CDR2 FYNNEI. CDR3 nucleotide sequence: TGTGCCAGCAGTGAAGGGTCTAGCGGGAGGGGCGAGCAGTACTTC. It codes for CASSEGSSGRGEQYF. The variable domain in full, completed from reference TRBV2 and TRBJ2-7, reads EPEVTQTPSHQVTQMGQEVILRCVPISNHLYFYWYRQILGQKVEFLVSFYNNEISEKSEIFDDQFSVERPDGSNFTLKIRSTKLEDSAMYFCASSEGSSGRGEQYFGPGTRLTVT.

The gene calls are TRBV13 and TRBJ2-5; TRBD2 matches at 12 bases. The CDR3 length is 16 residues. V lost 5 bases, J lost 5 bases, and 9 bases stayed unmatched. Germline CDR1 reads PRHDT; CDR2 reads FYEKMQ (reference sequence). Here the CDR3 reads CASSPGLAGRGETQYF. For the CDR3, the DNA is TGTGCCAGCAGCCCCGGACTAGCGGGACGGGGGGAGACCCAGTACTTC.

The chain couples TRBV5-1 to TRBJ2-7; 9 positions match TRBD1. Germline V CDR1 and CDR2: SGHRS, YFSETQ. This CDR3 contains 15 residues. Trimming took 3 bases from V and 4 from J; bases not matched to a gene: 8. CDR3 nucleotides: TGCGCCAGCAGCTCCTCCGGGACAGGGCCGTACGAGCAGTACTTC. Its translation: CASSSSGTGPYEQYF.

The CDR3 coding sequence is TGTGCCAGCAGCCCAGGAGGCCCCGGGGAGCTGTTTTTT. This encodes CASSPGGPGELFF. The V call is TRBV5-6, the J call TRBJ2-2; a possible D gene is TRBD2 (5 bases). This CDR3 comprises 13 residues. Germline V gene lookup returns CDR1 SGHDT and CDR2 YYEEEE. Trimming left V 4 bases short and J 6 bases short, with 10 bases between. The full variable domain, completed using reference TRBV5-6 and TRBJ2-2, is DAGVTQSPTHLIKTRGQQVTLRCSPKSGHDTVSWYQQALGQGPQFIFQYYEEEERQRGNFPDRFSGHQFPNYSSELNVNALLLGDSALYLCASSPGGPGELFFGEGSRLTVL.

This chain joins TRBV6-1 and TRBJ1-1; no clear D. In germline, CDR1 is MNHNS, CDR2 SASEGT. The V and J ends lost 7 bases and 0 bases respectively, with 12 bases between them. CDR3 length: 14 residues. CDR3: CASTRNTMNTEAFF. The DNA of the CDR3 is TGTGCCAGCACTAGGAACACAATGAACACTGAAGCTTTCTTT.

The chain employs TRBV4-1 and TRBJ2-1; 7 nucleotides line up with TRBD2. Germline assignment: CDR1 MGHRA and CDR2 YSYEKL. After removal of 6 bases from V and 6 bases from J, the junction contained 5 bases not matched to a gene. The CDR3 spans 13 residues. CDR3 nucleotides: TGCGCCAGCAGAGGGGAGGGGAGCAATGAGCAGTTCTTC. This encodes CASRGEGSNEQFF.

The chain uses TRBV5-1 and TRBJ2-1; 11 bases agree with TRBD2. J lost 4 bases, V lost 8 bases, and 11 bases had no gene match. The germline gives CDR1 SGHRS, CDR2 YFSETQ. This CDR3 comprises 16 residues. DNA for the CDR3: TGCGCCAGTTGGGATAGCGGGACTAGCGGATACAATGAGCAGTTCTTC. Translation: CASWDSGTSGYNEQFF.